This T cell receptor (beta chain) derives from a study of blood T cell repertoires in COVID-19. The wider study: Donors in the United States, Italy and Spain gave samples during acute or convalescent COVID-19. PBMCs, B-cell-depleted T cells, or T cells provided the cDNA or gDNA that made up the material.

This CDR3 contains 12 residues. V was clipped by 7 bases and J by 4 bases, with 10 bases between them. Germline CDR1 and CDR2: KGHDR and SFDVKD. Original data processing: Quantification of nucleated cells was approximated via reference gene primer amplification. The repertoire was sequenced with immunoSEQ multiplex PCR; TCRdb's copy has only in-frame clones and lacks some. That table supplies the V and J calls and clone size; D and trimming were determined from the DNA. Altogether about 52,000 clones are present, about four fifths being singletons, with the ten largest covering over 6%. The origin of this receptor is a man between 65 and 85 years old with active COVID-19. The specimen sequenced was peripheral blood. This chain uses TRBV24-1 with TRBJ2-7; D is ambiguous. CDR3 nucleotides: TGTGCCACCAGGGGCCTCCCTTACGAGCAGTACTTC. Its translation is CATRGLPYEQYF.